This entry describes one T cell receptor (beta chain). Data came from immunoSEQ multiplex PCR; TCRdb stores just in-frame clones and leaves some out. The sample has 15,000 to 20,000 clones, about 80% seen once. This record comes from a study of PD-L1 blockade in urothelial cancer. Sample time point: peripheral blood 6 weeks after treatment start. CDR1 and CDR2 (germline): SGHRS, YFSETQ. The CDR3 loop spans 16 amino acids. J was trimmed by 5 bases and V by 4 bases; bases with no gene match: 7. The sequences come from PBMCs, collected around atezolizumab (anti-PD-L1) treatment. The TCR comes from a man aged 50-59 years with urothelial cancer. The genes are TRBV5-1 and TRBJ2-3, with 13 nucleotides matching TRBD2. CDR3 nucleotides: TGCGCCAGCAGCAGAACTAGCGGGGGGGCAGGAGATACGCAGTATTTT. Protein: CASSRTSGGAGDTQYF.